These 25 T cell receptor beta chains were all obtained from the same sample, sequenced in a study of blood T cell repertoires in COVID-19. Libraries were prepared by immunoSEQ multiplex PCR; TCRdb keeps only in-frame clonotypes and omits some of them. The data hold roughly 100,000 clones, with roughly 79% observed a single time. Sequenced material: peripheral blood. The origin of the receptors is an elderly man with acute or convalescent COVID-19.

The chain recombines TRBV6-5 with TRBJ1-5; D uncertain. V was shortened by 4 bases and J by 4 bases, with 8 bases between the two germline ends. CDR1 MNHEY and CDR2 SVGAGI come from the germline V gene. The CDR3 consists of 13 residues. CDR3 in amino acids: CASSWRANQPQHF. DNA for the CDR3: TGTGCCAGCAGTTGGAGGGCGAATCAGCCCCAGCATTTT.

Written as DNA, the CDR3 is TGTGCCAGCAGCGCCACGGTGAACACTGAAGCTTTCTTT. This encodes CASSATVNTEAFF. V and J are TRBV7-9 and TRBJ1-1; D is uncertain. Between the trimmed V and J ends, which lost 5 bases and 0 bases, there was a span of 7 bases. The CDR3 is 13 residues long. The V gene's germline CDR1 is SEHNR and CDR2 FQNEAQ (reference sequence).

J is TRBJ2-3 and V is TRBV28; maybe TRBD2 (6 bases). There are 13 residues in the CDR3. The V end was cut by 2 bases, the J end by 4 bases, with 7 bases between. Germline V CDR1 and CDR2: MDHEN, SYDVKM. CDR3 residues: CASSLASADTQYF. The CDR3 DNA sequence: TGTGCCAGCAGTTTAGCTAGCGCAGATACGCAGTATTTT.

The chain is built from TRBV28 and TRBJ1-2; 9 bases are shared with TRBD1. Germline values: CDR1 MDHEN, CDR2 SYDVKM. The CDR3 length is 15 residues. The trim removed 6 bases at V and 7 bases at J, leaving 12 bases unmatched. The CDR3 coding sequence is TGTGCCAGCAGCTTAACCGGGACAGGGTCGATTGGCTACACCTTC. It yields the protein CASSLTGTGSIGYTF.

This clone has a handful of counts. The CDR3 nucleotides read TGTGCCAGCAGCTTCGGGACAGGGAGAATTCAGCCCCAGCATTTT. Translation: CASSFGTGRIQPQHF. The V call is TRBV7-9, the J call TRBJ1-5, with 9 positions matching TRBD1. CDR3 length: 15 amino acids. Germline V gives CDR1 SEHNR, CDR2 FQNEAQ (reference sequence). V dropped 3 bases and J dropped 6; count of bases not matched to a gene: 6.

V is TRBV2 and J is TRBJ1-5, with 9 bases matching TRBD1. The V and J ends lost 3 bases and 14 bases, in that order; junction bases with no gene match: 5. The CDR3 totals 12 residues. The germline V gene encodes CDR1 SNHLY and CDR2 FYNNEI. In DNA form, the CDR3 reads TGTGCCAGCAGTGATATCGGACAGGGGAAGCATTTT. Protein: CASSDIGQGKHF. The variable domain in full, completed from reference TRBV2 and TRBJ1-5, reads EPEVTQTPSHQVTQMGQEVILRCVPISNHLYFYWYRQILGQKVEFLVSFYNNEISEKSEIFDDQFSVERPDGSNFTLKIRSTKLEDSAMYFCASSDIGQGKHFGDGTRLSIL.

The chain recombines TRBV14 with TRBJ1-2; 8 bases align to TRBD1. The CDR3 length is 17 residues. Trimming removed 2 bases from V and 4 bases from J; junction bases left unmatched: 12. Germline CDR1 and CDR2: SGHDN and FVKESK. The CDR3 coding sequence is TGTGCCAGCAGCCAAACTGCCGGGACAGGTCGCTTCTATGGCTACACCTTC. Protein product: CASSQTAGTGRFYGYTF.

In DNA form, the CDR3 reads TGTGCCAGCAGCCTGAAGACTAGCGGACCCTACGAGCAGTACTTC. Residues: CASSLKTSGPYEQYF. The chain couples TRBV5-4 to TRBJ2-7, with 9 bases matching TRBD2. Germline V gene data show CDR1 as SGHNT and CDR2 as YYREEE (reference sequence). The CDR3 has 15 residues. V shed 4 bases, J shed 2 bases, and the junction held 7 bases outside the gene matches.

The chain recombines TRBV28 with TRBJ2-3, with TRBD2 matching 10 bases. In germline, CDR1 is MDHEN, CDR2 SYDVKM. The CDR3 totals 15 residues. J was trimmed by 10 bases and V by 0 bases; bases with no gene match: 7. For the CDR3, the DNA is TGTGCCAGCAGTTTATGGGGGACTAGCGCCTACTCGCAGTATTTT. It codes for CASSLWGTSAYSQYF.

The chain employs TRBV2 and TRBJ2-7; D not resolved. In germline, CDR1 is SNHLY, CDR2 FYNNEI. The CDR3 totals 12 residues. The ends were cut back, 4 bases at V and 3 bases at J, with 7 bases in the middle. CDR3 sequence: CASSVYDYEQYF. The DNA for the CDR3 is TGTGCCAGCAGTGTCTACGACTACGAGCAGTACTTC.

The J gene is TRBJ2-7, the V gene TRBV28, with D possibly TRBD2 on 7 matching bases. The CDR3 length is 13 residues. The V end was cut by 6 bases, the J end by 2 bases, with 11 bases between. In germline, CDR1 is MDHEN, CDR2 SYDVKM. CDR3 loop: CASRRGGPYEQYF. The CDR3 DNA follows: TGTGCCAGCAGAAGGGGGGGCCCCTACGAGCAGTACTTC. Based on the CDR3 plus reference TRBV28 and TRBJ2-7, the full variable domain is DVKVTQSSRYLVKRTGEKVFLECVQDMDHENMFWYRQDPGLGLRLIYFSYDVKMKEKGDIPEGYSVSREKKERFSLILESASTNQTSMYLCASRRGGPYEQYFGPGTRLTVT.

The count of this clone is one. This rearrangement joins TRBV7-3 to TRBJ2-3, with 11 bases aligning to TRBD2. The junction had 10 bases not matched to a gene; V was cut back by 3 bases and J by 2 bases. This CDR3 has 18 residues. CDR1 is SGHTA and CDR2 is FQGTGA in the germline V gene. CDR3 in amino acids: CASSLRGLAALPTDTQYF. As DNA, the CDR3 is TGTGCCAGCAGCTTGCGGGGACTAGCGGCTCTGCCCACAGATACGCAGTATTTT.

The chain links TRBV5-1 to TRBJ1-1, with 7 positions matching TRBD1. The CDR3 is 14 residues long. The germline V gene encodes CDR1 SGHRS and CDR2 YFSETQ. With V trimmed by 4 bases and J by 1 base, 4 bases remained unmatched. Here the CDR3 DNA reads TGCGCCAGCAGCGCCGGGACAGCGAACACTGAAGCTTTCTTT. Its protein is CASSAGTANTEAFF.

The genes are TRBV7-2 and TRBJ2-4; 7 bases map to TRBD1. V lost 5 bases and J lost 2; bases outside the gene matches: 6. The CDR3 runs 15 residues. Germline V gene sequence: CDR1 SGHTA, CDR2 FQGNSA. DNA of the CDR3: TGTGCCAGCAGCCCTAACAGGGGCCCCAAAAACATTCAGTACTTC. This gives the protein CASSPNRGPKNIQYF.

The CDR3 coding sequence is TGTGCCAGCAGTTACGGGACACACTCCTACAATGAGCAGTTCTTC. Translated: CASSYGTHSYNEQFF. The chain employs TRBV6-5 and TRBJ2-1; tentative D call: TRBD1 (6 bases). The V gene's germline CDR1 is MNHEY and CDR2 SVGAGI. V dropped 2 bases and J dropped 0 bases, with 8 bases sitting between them. The CDR3 totals 15 residues.

J is TRBJ2-1 and V is TRBV7-9; 13 nucleotides match TRBD2. From germline, CDR1 is SEHNR and CDR2 FQNEAQ (reference sequence). Trimming at V came to 5 bases and at J to 6 bases, leaving 4 bases not matched to a gene. This CDR3 comprises 15 residues. CDR3 bases: TGTGCCAGCAGCCTCGGGACTAGCGGGGTCAATGAGCAGTTCTTC. It is translated as CASSLGTSGVNEQFF.

CDR3 in amino acids: CASSLDSFYGYTF. CDR3 bases: TGCGCCAGCAGCCTGGACAGTTTCTATGGCTACACCTTC. V and J are TRBV5-1 and TRBJ1-2, with D possibly being TRBD1 (6 bases). The germline V gene has CDR1 SGHRS and CDR2 YFSETQ. Trimming removed 4 bases at V and 4 bases at J, with 11 bases between. This CDR3 has 13 amino acids.

The chain is built from TRBV7-8 and TRBJ2-7, with TRBD1 as a possible D gene (5 bases). Germline V gene sequence: CDR1 SGHVS, CDR2 FQNEAQ. The CDR3 sequence is 14 residues long. The V and J ends lost 5 bases and 2 bases respectively, with 13 bases between them. The CDR3 here is CASSKLTEPYEQYF. The CDR3, as DNA: TGTGCCAGCAGCAAACTGACAGAACCCTACGAGCAGTACTTC.

This clone was recorded a few times. The chain recombines TRBV7-6 with TRBJ1-5, with 10 bases aligning to TRBD1. Germline CDR1 reads SGHVS; CDR2 reads FNYEAQ. The CDR3 length is 15 residues. The ends lost 0 bases at V and 7 bases at J; junction bases unmatched: 3. The CDR3: CASSLAGTGEQPQHF. The DNA of the CDR3 is TGTGCCAGCAGCTTAGCAGGGACAGGGGAACAGCCCCAGCATTTT.

The gene calls are TRBV2 and TRBJ1-6; TRBD1 matches 7 bases. V shed 7 bases, J shed 2 bases, and the junction held 5 bases outside the gene matches. The CDR3 consists of 15 residues. Germline V gene sequence: CDR1 SNHLY, CDR2 FYNNEI. The CDR3 is CASKRQGPYNSPLHF. DNA for the CDR3: TGTGCCAGCAAGAGACAGGGACCCTATAATTCACCCCTCCACTTT.

The chain recombines TRBV7-6 with TRBJ2-7, with 9 bases lining up with TRBD2. This CDR3 is built from 15 residues. V was clipped by 5 bases and J by 2 bases; unmatched bases: 7. The germline CDR1 and CDR2 sequences are SGHVS and FNYEAQ. The CDR3 is CASSARAGGPYEQYF. The CDR3 bases are TGTGCCAGCAGCGCCCGGGCGGGAGGGCCCTACGAGCAGTACTTC. Filled out from reference TRBV7-6 and TRBJ2-7, the complete variable domain reads GAGVSQSPRYKVTKRGQDVALRCDPISGHVSLYWYRQALGQGPEFLTYFNYEAQQDKSGLPNDRFSAERPEGSISTLTIQRTEQRDSAMYRCASSARAGGPYEQYFGPGTRLTVT.

The V gene is TRBV7-8, the J gene TRBJ2-1; 7 bases match TRBD2. This CDR3 spans 15 amino acids. Trimming at V came to 0 bases and at J to 6 bases, leaving 5 bases not matched to a gene. CDR1 SGHVS and CDR2 FQNEAQ come from the germline V gene. For the CDR3, the DNA is TGTGCCAGCAGCTTAGCGGCGGGAGCGGTCAATGAGCAGTTCTTC. Its translation: CASSLAAGAVNEQFF.

This clone was counted a single time. This chain uses TRBV5-1 with TRBJ2-6, with a possible D match to TRBD2 (5 bases). Per germline, CDR1 SGHRS and CDR2 YFSETQ. V lost 0 bases and J lost 0, with 7 bases in between. This CDR3 region has 16 residues. The CDR3 DNA is TGCGCCAGCAGCTTGGTGGCGGGCTCTGGGGCCAACGTCCTGACTTTC. This sequence encodes CASSLVAGSGANVLTF.

The J gene is TRBJ1-2, the V gene TRBV28; 7 bases are shared with TRBD1. The CDR3 is 15 residues long. V shed 5 bases and J 4 bases; nucleotides not matched to a gene: 10. Germline V lookup: CDR1 MDHEN, CDR2 SYDVKM. This CDR3 reads CASSHPGQRVYGYTF. The DNA of the CDR3 is TGTGCCAGCAGTCACCCGGGACAGAGGGTCTATGGCTACACCTTC.

The chain couples TRBV9 to TRBJ1-1, with D uncertain. Trimming cost V 2 bases and J 7 bases, with 12 bases left between them. CDR1 is SGDLS, CDR2 YYNGEE, per germline. The CDR3 spans 13 residues. The CDR3 spells CASSVSGDREAFF. The CDR3 nucleotides read TGTGCCAGCAGCGTTTCAGGTGACCGTGAAGCTTTCTTT.